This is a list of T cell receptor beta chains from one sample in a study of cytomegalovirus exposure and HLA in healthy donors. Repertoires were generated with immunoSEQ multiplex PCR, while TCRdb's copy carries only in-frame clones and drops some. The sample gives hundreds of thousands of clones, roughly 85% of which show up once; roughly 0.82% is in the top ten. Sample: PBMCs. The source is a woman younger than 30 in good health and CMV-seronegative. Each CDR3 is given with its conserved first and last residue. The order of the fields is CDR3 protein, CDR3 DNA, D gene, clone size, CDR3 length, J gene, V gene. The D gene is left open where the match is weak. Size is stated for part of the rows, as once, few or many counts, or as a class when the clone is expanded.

cdr3_aa: CASSLTVNTEAFF
cdr3_nt: TGTGCCAGCAGCTTGACAGTGAACACTGAAGCTTTCTTT
d_call: -
clone_size: -
cdr3_length: 13
j_call: TRBJ1-1
v_call: TRBV7-2

cdr3_aa: CASSLSWQSEQYF
cdr3_nt: TGTGCCAGCAGTTTATCGTGGCAGTCCGAGCAGTACTTC
d_call: -
clone_size: -
cdr3_length: 13
j_call: TRBJ2-7
v_call: TRBV27

cdr3_aa: CASSLAGGNEQYF
cdr3_nt: TGTGCCAGCAGTTTAGCGGGAGGGAACGAGCAGTACTTC
d_call: TRBD2
clone_size: -
cdr3_length: 13
j_call: TRBJ2-7
v_call: TRBV28

cdr3_aa: CASSEFRDEQYF
cdr3_nt: TGTGCCAGCAGTGAATTCAGGGACGAGCAGTACTTC
d_call: -
clone_size: -
cdr3_length: 12
j_call: TRBJ2-7
v_call: TRBV6-1

cdr3_aa: CASSQDGGAVNEKLFF
cdr3_nt: TGCGCCAGCAGCCAAGATGGGGGGGCGGTTAATGAAAAACTGTTTTTT
d_call: -
clone_size: -
cdr3_length: 16
j_call: TRBJ1-4
v_call: TRBV4-1

cdr3_aa: CASRQGTQPQHF
cdr3_nt: TGTGCCAGCAGACAGGGGACCCAGCCCCAGCATTTT
d_call: TRBD1
clone_size: -
cdr3_length: 12
j_call: TRBJ1-5
v_call: TRBV6-1

cdr3_aa: CASTPGVTSYEQYF
cdr3_nt: TGTGCCAGCACCCCGGGAGTAACCTCCTACGAGCAGTACTTC
d_call: -
clone_size: -
cdr3_length: 14
j_call: TRBJ2-7
v_call: TRBV27

cdr3_aa: CASSESRTPNTEAFF
cdr3_nt: TGCGCCAGCAGTGAGTCGAGGACACCGAACACTGAAGCTTTCTTT
d_call: -
clone_size: -
cdr3_length: 15
j_call: TRBJ1-1
v_call: TRBV10-1

cdr3_aa: CASSFYSGGYEQYF
cdr3_nt: TGTGCCAGCAGCTTTTATAGCGGGGGCTACGAGCAGTACTTC
d_call: TRBD2
clone_size: -
cdr3_length: 14
j_call: TRBJ2-7
v_call: TRBV7-9

cdr3_aa: CASSLVRGANTGELFF
cdr3_nt: TGTGCCAGCAGCTTGGTCCGGGGGGCGAACACCGGGGAGCTGTTTTTT
d_call: TRBD2
clone_size: once
cdr3_length: 16
j_call: TRBJ2-2
v_call: TRBV7-6

cdr3_aa: CASSVTSSGETQYF
cdr3_nt: TGTGCCAGCAGTGTAACCAGTTCGGGGGAGACCCAGTACTTC
d_call: -
clone_size: few
cdr3_length: 14
j_call: TRBJ2-5
v_call: TRBV2

cdr3_aa: CASSYSRGGGETQYF
cdr3_nt: TGTGCCAGCAGTTACTCGAGAGGAGGAGGAGAGACCCAGTACTTC
d_call: -
clone_size: -
cdr3_length: 15
j_call: TRBJ2-5
v_call: TRBV6-6

cdr3_aa: CASSLAGTGVPYEQYF
cdr3_nt: TGTGCCAGCAGCTTAGCAGGGACAGGGGTCCCCTACGAGCAGTACTTC
d_call: TRBD1
clone_size: -
cdr3_length: 16
j_call: TRBJ2-7
v_call: TRBV7-2

cdr3_aa: CASSQVERGPYEQYF
cdr3_nt: TGCGCCAGCAGCCAAGTGGAGCGGGGGCCCTACGAGCAGTACTTC
d_call: TRBD2
clone_size: -
cdr3_length: 15
j_call: TRBJ2-7
v_call: TRBV4-1

cdr3_aa: CASRDRGGTEAFF
cdr3_nt: TGTGCCAGCAGAGACAGGGGCGGTACTGAAGCTTTCTTT
d_call: TRBD1
clone_size: -
cdr3_length: 13
j_call: TRBJ1-1
v_call: TRBV5-4

cdr3_aa: CASSFSGGAYEQYF
cdr3_nt: TGTGCCAGCAGCTTTAGCGGGGGGGCGTACGAGCAGTACTTC
d_call: TRBD2
clone_size: -
cdr3_length: 14
j_call: TRBJ2-7
v_call: TRBV7-8

cdr3_aa: CASSPGQGIFLVGGEKLFF
cdr3_nt: TGCGCCAGCAGCCCAGGACAGGGAATCTTTTTAGTGGGCGGGGAAAAACTGTTTTTT
d_call: TRBD1
clone_size: -
cdr3_length: 19
j_call: TRBJ1-4
v_call: TRBV5-1

cdr3_aa: CASSLQGPNTGELFF
cdr3_nt: TGTGCCAGCAGCTTACAGGGTCCGAACACCGGGGAGCTGTTTTTT
d_call: -
clone_size: -
cdr3_length: 15
j_call: TRBJ2-2
v_call: TRBV7-9

cdr3_aa: CASSYSGGMNTEAFF
cdr3_nt: TGTGCCAGCAGTTACTCGGGGGGAATGAACACTGAAGCTTTCTTT
d_call: -
clone_size: -
cdr3_length: 15
j_call: TRBJ1-1
v_call: TRBV6-5

cdr3_aa: CASSGGSGINEQFF
cdr3_nt: TGTGCCAGCAGCGGAGGTTCCGGGATCAATGAGCAGTTCTTC
d_call: -
clone_size: few
cdr3_length: 14
j_call: TRBJ2-1
v_call: TRBV9

cdr3_aa: CASSKGQPTDTQYF
cdr3_nt: TGCGCCAGCAGCAAGGGACAGCCCACAGATACGCAGTATTTT
d_call: TRBD1
clone_size: -
cdr3_length: 14
j_call: TRBJ2-3
v_call: TRBV5-1

cdr3_aa: CASSLQGWNTEAFF
cdr3_nt: TGTGCCAGCAGTTTACAGGGCTGGAACACTGAAGCTTTCTTT
d_call: -
clone_size: -
cdr3_length: 14
j_call: TRBJ1-1
v_call: TRBV28

cdr3_aa: CASSEGTGGVSNQPQHF
cdr3_nt: TGTGCCAGCAGTGAAGGGACAGGGGGCGTTAGCAATCAGCCCCAGCATTTT
d_call: TRBD1
clone_size: once
cdr3_length: 17
j_call: TRBJ1-5
v_call: TRBV25-1